This T cell receptor (beta chain) was obtained from a study of blood T cell repertoires in COVID-19. Study context: PBMCs, B-cell-depleted T cells, or T cells provided the cDNA or gDNA that made up the material.

TCRdb's table, derived via immunoSEQ multiplex PCR, lists solely in-frame clones and lacks some. Of about 250,000 clones in the sample, roughly 87% were seen once. V was clipped by 5 bases and J by 0 bases; unmatched bases: 7. Germline CDR1 SGHVS, CDR2 FQNEAQ. The CDR3 is made up of 16 amino acids. This sequence originates from a man between 18 and 29 years old with active or convalescent COVID-19. The rearrangement uses TRBV7-8 and TRBJ1-3, with TRBD1 identical over 7 bases. What was sequenced was peripheral blood. The CDR3 region has the DNA TGTGCCAGCAGCCCTGGACAGGCGCGCTCTGGAAACACCATATATTTT. Translating gives CASSPGQARSGNTIYF.